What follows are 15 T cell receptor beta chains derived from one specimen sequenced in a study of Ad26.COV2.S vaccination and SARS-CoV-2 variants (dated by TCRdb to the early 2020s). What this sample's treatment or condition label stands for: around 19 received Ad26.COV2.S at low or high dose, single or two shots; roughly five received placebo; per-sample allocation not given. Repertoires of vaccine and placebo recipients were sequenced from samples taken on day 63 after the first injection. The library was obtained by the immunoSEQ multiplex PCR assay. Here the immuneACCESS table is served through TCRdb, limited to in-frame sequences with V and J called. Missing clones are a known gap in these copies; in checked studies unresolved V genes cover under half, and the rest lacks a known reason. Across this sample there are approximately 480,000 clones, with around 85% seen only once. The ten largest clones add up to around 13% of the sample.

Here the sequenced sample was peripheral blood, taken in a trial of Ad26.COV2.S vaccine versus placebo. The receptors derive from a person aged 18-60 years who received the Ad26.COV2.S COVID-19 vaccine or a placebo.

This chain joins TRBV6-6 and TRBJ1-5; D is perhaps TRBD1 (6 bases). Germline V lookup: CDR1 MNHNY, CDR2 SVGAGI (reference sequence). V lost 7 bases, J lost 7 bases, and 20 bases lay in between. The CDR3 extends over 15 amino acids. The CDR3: CASTIGAGAQQPQHF. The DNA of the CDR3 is TGTGCCAGCACCATAGGGGCAGGGGCGCAACAGCCCCAGCATTTT.

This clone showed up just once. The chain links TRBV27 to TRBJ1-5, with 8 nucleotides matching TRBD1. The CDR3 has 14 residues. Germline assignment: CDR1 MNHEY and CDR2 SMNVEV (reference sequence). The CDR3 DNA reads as TGTGCTACCCGGACAGGGAGGGTTTTGGGACCCCAGCATTTT. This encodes CATRTGRVLGPQHF.

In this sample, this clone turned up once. Written as DNA, the CDR3 is TGTGCCAGCAGTCGTCCTATAAGCTCCTACAATGAGCAGTTCTTC. It yields the protein CASSRPISSYNEQFF. V and J are TRBV7-6 and TRBJ2-1; no clear D. Germline V gene data show CDR1 as SGHVS and CDR2 as FNYEAQ. The V and J ends lost 6 bases and 0 bases respectively, with 12 bases between them. The CDR3 covers 15 residues.

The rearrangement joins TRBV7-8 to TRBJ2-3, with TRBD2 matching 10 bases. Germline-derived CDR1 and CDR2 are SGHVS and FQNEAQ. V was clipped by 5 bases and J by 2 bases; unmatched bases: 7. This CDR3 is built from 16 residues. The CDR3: CASSPWTSGNTDTQYF. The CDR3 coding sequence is TGTGCCAGCAGCCCGTGGACTAGCGGTAACACAGATACGCAGTATTTT.

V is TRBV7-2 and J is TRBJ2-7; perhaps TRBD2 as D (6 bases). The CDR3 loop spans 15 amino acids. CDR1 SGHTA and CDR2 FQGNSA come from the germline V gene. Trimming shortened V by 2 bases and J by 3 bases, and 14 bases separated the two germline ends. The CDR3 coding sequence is TGTGCCAGCAGCTTATTTAGCGGACTAATCTACGAGCAGTACTTC. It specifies CASSLFSGLIYEQYF. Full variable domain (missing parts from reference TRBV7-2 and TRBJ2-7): GAGVSQSPSNKVTEKGKDVELRCDPISGHTALYWYRQSLGQGLEFLIYFQGNSAPDKSGLPSDRFSAERTGGSVSTLTIQRTQQEDSAVYLCASSLFSGLIYEQYFGPGTRLTVT.

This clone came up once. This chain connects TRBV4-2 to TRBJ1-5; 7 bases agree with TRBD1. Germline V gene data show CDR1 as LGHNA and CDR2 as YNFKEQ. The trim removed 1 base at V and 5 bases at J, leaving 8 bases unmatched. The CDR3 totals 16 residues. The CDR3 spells CASSQAIQGTYQPQHF. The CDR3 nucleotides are TGTGCCAGCAGCCAAGCAATACAGGGGACCTATCAGCCCCAGCATTTT.

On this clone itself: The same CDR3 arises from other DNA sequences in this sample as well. CDR3 sequence (DNA): TGTGCCTGGAGTGTACGGGGGAACTATGGCTACACCTTC. Translating it yields CAWSVRGNYGYTF. The chain recombines TRBV30 with TRBJ1-2; a possible D gene is TRBD1 (5 bases). Trimming took 0 bases from V and 2 from J, leaving 7 bases between them. This CDR3 comprises 13 residues. Germline-derived CDR1 and CDR2 are GTSNPN and SVGIG (reference sequence).

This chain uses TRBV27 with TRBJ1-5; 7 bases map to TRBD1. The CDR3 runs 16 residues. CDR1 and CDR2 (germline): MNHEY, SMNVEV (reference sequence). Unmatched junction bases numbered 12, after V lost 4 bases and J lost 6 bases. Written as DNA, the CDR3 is TGTGCCAGCAGTTCCACTCGGGAGGGGGCCGGTCAGCCCCAGCATTTT. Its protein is CASSSTREGAGQPQHF.

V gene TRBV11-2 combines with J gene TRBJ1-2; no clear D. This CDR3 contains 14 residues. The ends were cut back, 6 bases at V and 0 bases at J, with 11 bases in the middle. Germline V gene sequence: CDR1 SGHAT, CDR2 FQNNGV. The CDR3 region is CASSKGNTNYGYTF. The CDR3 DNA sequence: TGTGCCAGCAGTAAGGGAAATACTAACTATGGCTACACCTTC.

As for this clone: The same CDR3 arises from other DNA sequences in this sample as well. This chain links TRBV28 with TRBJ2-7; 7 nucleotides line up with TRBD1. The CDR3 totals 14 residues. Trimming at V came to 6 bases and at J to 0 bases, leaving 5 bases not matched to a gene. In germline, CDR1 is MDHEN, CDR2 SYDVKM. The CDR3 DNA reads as TGTGCCAGCAGGACAGGGAAGAGCTCCTACGAGCAGTACTTC. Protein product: CASRTGKSSYEQYF.

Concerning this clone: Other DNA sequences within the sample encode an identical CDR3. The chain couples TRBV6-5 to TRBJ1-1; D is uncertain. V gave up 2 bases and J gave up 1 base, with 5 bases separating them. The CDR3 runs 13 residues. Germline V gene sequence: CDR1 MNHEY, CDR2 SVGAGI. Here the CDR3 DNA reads TGTGCCAGCAGTTACACGCAGAACACTGAAGCTTTCTTT. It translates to CASSYTQNTEAFF.

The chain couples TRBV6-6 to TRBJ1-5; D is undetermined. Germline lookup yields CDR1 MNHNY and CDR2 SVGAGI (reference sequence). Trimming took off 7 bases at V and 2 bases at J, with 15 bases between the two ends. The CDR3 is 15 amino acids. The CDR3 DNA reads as TGTGCCAGCACGACCGGAGGGTATGGCAATCAGCCCCAGCATTTT. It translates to CASTTGGYGNQPQHF.

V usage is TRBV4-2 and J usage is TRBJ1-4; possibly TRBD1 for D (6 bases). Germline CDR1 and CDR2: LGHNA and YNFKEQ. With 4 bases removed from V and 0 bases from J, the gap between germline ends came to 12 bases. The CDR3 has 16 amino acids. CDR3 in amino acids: CASSPNGQTTNEKLFF. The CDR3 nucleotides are TGTGCCAGCAGCCCCAACGGACAGACAACTAATGAAAAACTGTTTTTT.

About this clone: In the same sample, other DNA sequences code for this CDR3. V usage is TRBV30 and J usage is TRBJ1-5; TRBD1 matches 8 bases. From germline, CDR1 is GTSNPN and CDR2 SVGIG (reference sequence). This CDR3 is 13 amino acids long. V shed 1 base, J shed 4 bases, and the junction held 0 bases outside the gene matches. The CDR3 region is CAWSDRGNQPQHF. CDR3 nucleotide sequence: TGTGCCTGGAGTGACAGGGGGAATCAGCCCCAGCATTTT.

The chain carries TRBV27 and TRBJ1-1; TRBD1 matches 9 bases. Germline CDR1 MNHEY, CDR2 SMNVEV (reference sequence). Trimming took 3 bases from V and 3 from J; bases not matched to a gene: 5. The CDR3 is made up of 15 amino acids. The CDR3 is CASSFTGQGHTEAFF. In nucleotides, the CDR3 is TGTGCCAGCAGTTTCACCGGACAGGGGCACACTGAAGCTTTCTTT.